A single T cell receptor beta chain is shown here with its context. The CDR3 spans 14 residues. The germline gives CDR1 MDHEN, CDR2 SYDVKM. V was clipped by 5 bases and J by 2 bases, with 13 bases between them. This entry comes from a study of blood T cell repertoires in COVID-19. Original data processing: Amplification with reference gene primers provided the estimates of nucleated cell counts. The repertoire was sequenced with immunoSEQ multiplex PCR; TCRdb's copy has only in-frame clones and lacks some. V and J calls plus clone size are reproduced from that table; the DNA served to infer D and trimming. The sample lists 310,000 or so clones; approximately 83% were seen once.

Material for sequencing was peripheral blood. The receptor was derived from a young woman who had recovered from COVID-19. The chain is built from TRBV28 and TRBJ2-7, with D perhaps matching TRBD2 (7 bases). The CDR3, as DNA: TGTGCCAGCAGTCGGGGGGCCCGGGCCTACGAGCAGTACTTC. This sequence encodes CASSRGARAYEQYF.